This T cell receptor beta chain was retrieved from a study of blood T cell repertoires in COVID-19. Study-level background: PBMCs, B-cell-depleted T cells, or T cells were the source of the cDNA or gDNA that made up the material.

The CDR3 totals 15 residues. V shed 6 bases and J shed 3 bases, with 17 bases lying between them. CDR1 SGHAT and CDR2 FQNNGV come from the germline V gene. In the original analysis: From reference gene primer amplification, estimates of nucleated cell counts were derived. Libraries were prepared by immunoSEQ multiplex PCR; TCRdb keeps only in-frame clonotypes and omits some of them. Clone size and V and J calls were adopted from that table, with D and trimming inferred from the DNA. The sample yields some 130,000 clones, more than 60% seen once. Sequenced sample: peripheral blood. This TCR was recovered from a woman aged 70-85 years with acute or convalescent COVID-19. This sequence joins TRBV11-2 and TRBJ1-2; D might be TRBD1 (6 bases). The CDR3 sequence: CASRSTGIVHYGYTF. In DNA form, the CDR3 reads TGTGCCAGCAGAAGTACAGGGATCGTACACTATGGCTACACCTTC.